This T cell receptor beta chain stems from a study of OX40 agonist ivuxolimab in advanced cancers. Turning to the study itself: A male proportion of 82.7% was recorded, with mean age 60 years and range 23 to 79.

Notes on the study in general: At doses 0.1 to 3.0 mg/kg, CD4+ and CD8+ clones expanded.

Turning to this clone: The antigen remains undetermined.

Profiled with immunoSEQ multiplex PCR; TCRdb holds only in-frame clones, not every one. The sample carries 60,000 to 75,000 clones, 80% to 95% recorded once. Per the germline V gene, CDR1 is MNHEY and CDR2 is SMNVEV (reference sequence). Trimming removed 2 bases at V and 4 bases at J, with 6 bases between. The CDR3 is 13 amino acids. J is TRBJ1-5 and V is TRBV27; no reliable D call. The sequencing here drew on CD4+ or CD8+ T cells sorted from blood, taken in a trial of the OX40 agonist ivuxolimab. This sequence originates from an adult with an advanced solid tumor such as melanoma, head and neck, liver or kidney cancer. The CDR3 region has the DNA TGTGCCAGCAGTTTAAAGGTGAATCAGCCCCAGCATTTT. It specifies CASSLKVNQPQHF.